The entry that follows covers one TCR beta chain sequence. One end of the junction varies from germline; a read error may be responsible. This sample was taken from a study of graft-versus-host responses after intestinal transplantation. The wider study: The whole recipient group had anti-thymocyte globulin induction followed by tacrolimus and steroids for roughly 3 years.

CDR3 length equals 13 residues. CDR1 is SSHAT and CDR2 is FNYEAQ in the germline V gene (reference sequence). TCRdb's copy holds only in-frame clones and misses some; the assay was immunoSEQ multiplex PCR. Counted here are roughly 9,000 clones, 25% to 40% occurring once; the ten biggest clones make up about 4.7%. Findings and caveats of the study: Association was observed between peak circulating GvH clone levels and early post-transplant HvG declines. Individuals who had graft-donor T cell macrochimerism had allografts that showed high graft-versus-host to host-versus-graft clonal ratios.

This sequence originates from a human patient who received an intestinal transplant. The chain is built from TRBV7-7 and TRBJ2-5, with D possibly matching TRBD2 (6 bases). The sequenced sample was alloreactive CD4+ T cells from a mixed lymphocyte reaction culture, obtained before intestinal transplant. Subset here: CFSE-low proliferating T cells sorted from roughly six-day pre-transplant mixed lymphocyte reaction (GvH or HvG direction). CDR3 in DNA: TGTGCTAGCAGCCGGAGGGCGGATGAGACCCAGTACTTC. It specifies CASSRRADETQYF.